Presented here are 11 T cell receptor beta chains from one specimen sequenced in a study of cytomegalovirus exposure and HLA in healthy donors. Both 60 Vbeta primers and 13 Jbeta primers went into the PCR. The table came from immunoSEQ multiplex PCR; TCRdb's copy has only in-frame clones and leaves some out. The data show 120,000 to 150,000 clones, with 60% to 80% seen just once and about 6.9% held by the top ten. Sequencing used PBMCs. Receptors were obtained from a woman aged 35 to 49 in good health and CMV-seropositive.

This sequence joins TRBV13 and TRBJ2-7, with 8 bases matching TRBD2. Losses at the gene ends were 3 bases for V and 3 bases for J; bases not matched to a gene: 7. The CDR3 consists of 15 residues. The germline gives CDR1 PRHDT, CDR2 FYEKMQ (reference sequence). CDR3 nucleotides: TGTGCCAGCAGCTTGGGACTAGATTTGATCTACGAGCAGTACTTC. Its protein product is CASSLGLDLIYEQYF.

The chain has TRBV4-2 and TRBJ2-5; 9 nucleotides agree with TRBD2. V was pared by 5 bases and J by 5 bases, with 9 bases of the junction left unmatched. This CDR3 is 15 amino acids long. The germline V gene has CDR1 LGHNA and CDR2 YNFKEQ. CDR3: CASSGGTSPRETQYF. CDR3 nucleotides: TGTGCCAGCAGCGGAGGGACTAGCCCCCGGGAGACCCAGTACTTC.

Only one count was recorded for this clone. The chain is built from TRBV6-5 and TRBJ1-2, with a weak D call TRBD1 (6 bases). This CDR3 is 14 amino acids long. Trimming left V 3 bases short and J 1 base short, with 9 bases between. Germline CDR1 is MNHEY and CDR2 is SVGAGI. The CDR3 sequence is CASSYEGGNYGYTF. In DNA, the CDR3 is TGTGCCAGCAGTTATGAAGGGGGTAACTATGGCTACACCTTC.

The CDR3 bases are TGTGCCAGCAGTCTTGGACAGGGCGAAGAAAATTCACCCCTCCACTTT. Translation gives CASSLGQGEENSPLHF. The J gene is TRBJ1-6, the V gene TRBV28, with TRBD1 matching over 8 bases. The trim removed 5 bases at V and 7 bases at J, leaving 10 bases unmatched. This CDR3 comprises 16 residues. Per the germline V gene, CDR1 is MDHEN and CDR2 is SYDVKM.

This chain joins TRBV19 and TRBJ2-7, with 7 bases aligning to TRBD1. CDR1 LNHDA and CDR2 SQIVND come from the germline V gene (reference sequence). Germline trimming cut 5 bases from V and 3 bases from J; bases unmatched to any gene: 7. CDR3 size: 14 residues. The CDR3 DNA reads TGTGCCAGTAGTGGGATGACAGGGAACTACGAGCAGTACTTC. Translation gives CASSGMTGNYEQYF.

The chain combines TRBV28 with TRBJ1-4; D unresolved. V lost 5 bases, J lost 8 bases, and 18 bases lay in between. This CDR3 has 15 residues. CDR1 and CDR2 from the germline V gene are MDHEN and SYDVKM. CDR3 sequence reads: CASSPAAGTDEKLFF. CDR3 nucleotide sequence: TGTGCCAGCAGTCCCGCGGCGGGTACGGACGAAAAACTGTTTTTT. The entire variable domain, with the rest obtained from reference TRBV28 and TRBJ1-4, is as follows: DVKVTQSSRYLVKRTGEKVFLECVQDMDHENMFWYRQDPGLGLRLIYFSYDVKMKEKGDIPEGYSVSREKKERFSLILESASTNQTSMYLCASSPAAGTDEKLFFGSGTQLSVL.

The chain employs TRBV4-1 and TRBJ1-1; 9 bases match TRBD1. This CDR3 is built from 15 residues. Germline-derived CDR1 and CDR2 are MGHRA and YSYEKL. Unmatched junction bases numbered 4, after V lost 1 base and J lost 4 bases. The CDR3 DNA is TGCGCCAGCAGCCAAGGGGACAGGGAGAGCACTGAAGCTTTCTTT. Translated: CASSQGDRESTEAFF.

The gene calls are TRBV6-6 and TRBJ1-2; perhaps TRBD1 as D (6 bases). Trimming took off 7 bases at V and 4 bases at J, with 19 bases between the two ends. Per germline, CDR1 MNHNY and CDR2 SVGAGI (reference sequence). The CDR3 is 15 residues long. The CDR3 DNA reads TGTGCCAGCACCCGCGAAGTAGGACAGAGCTATGGCTACACCTTC. This codes for CASTREVGQSYGYTF.

Only one count was recorded for this clone. The chain uses TRBV27 and TRBJ2-7, with 9 bases fitting TRBD1. The CDR3 covers 13 residues. Germline values: CDR1 MNHEY, CDR2 SMNVEV (reference sequence). V shed 6 bases and J 4 bases; nucleotides not matched to a gene: 4. CDR3 coding DNA: TGTGCCAGCAGGGGACAGGGTGGATACGAGCAGTACTTC. Translation: CASRGQGGYEQYF.

The rearrangement links TRBV5-1 to TRBJ2-2; no definite D call. Germline V gene data show CDR1 as SGHRS and CDR2 as YFSETQ. CDR3 length equals 13 residues. Trimming stripped 0 bases from V and 6 bases from J, with 6 bases between. The CDR3 spells CASSLGQAGELFF. In DNA, the CDR3 is TGCGCCAGCAGCTTGGGCCAGGCCGGGGAGCTGTTTTTT.

This clone came up once. This rearrangement joins TRBV6-1 to TRBJ2-3, with TRBD1 as a possible D gene (6 bases). V was trimmed by 8 bases and J by 4 bases, leaving 13 bases between them. The CDR3 runs 13 residues. The germline gives CDR1 MNHNS, CDR2 SASEGT. For the CDR3, the DNA is TGTGCCAGCCGACAGGCCCTGGCAGATACGCAGTATTTT. It codes for CASRQALADTQYF.